The rows below give T cell receptor beta chains drawn from one sample of a study of identical twins. TCRdb passed the 5' RACE reads through MiXCR, listing each CDR3 protein once. Of approximately 670,000 distinct CDR3 sequences in the sample, 6% to 6.5% were seen once. Sequenced: naive T cells sorted from blood. These TCRs come from a man between 18 and 35 years old in good health. CDR3s include the opening cysteine and the closing phenylalanine or tryptophan. Each record gives: clone size, J gene, V gene, D gene, CDR3 DNA, CDR3 protein. A D gene is named only where the DNA matches it firmly. Expanded clones get a size class; other rows say once, few or many, or leave the size out.

abundance: many
j_gene: TRBJ2-7
v_gene: TRBV29-1
d_gene: TRBD2
CDR3nt: TGCAGCGTTCTCCCCGCGGGAGGCTACGAGCAGTACTTC
CDR3aa: CSVLPAGGYEQYF

abundance: many
j_gene: TRBJ1-6
v_gene: TRBV6-1
d_gene: TRBD1
CDR3nt: TGTGCCAGCAGCCCCGGGACAGGGTCGAATTCACCCCTCCACTTT
CDR3aa: CASSPGTGSNSPLHF

abundance: many
j_gene: TRBJ2-2
v_gene: TRBV12-3/TRBV12-4
d_gene: .
CDR3nt: TGTGCCAGCAGCTTTGGGCTCCTCGGGGAGCTGTTTTTT
CDR3aa: CASSFGLLGELFF

abundance: many
j_gene: TRBJ1-1
v_gene: TRBV3-1
d_gene: .
CDR3nt: TGTGCCAGCAGCCAAGATGGACAGGAAGCTTTCTTT
CDR3aa: CASSQDGQEAFF

abundance: few
j_gene: TRBJ2-2
v_gene: TRBV20-1
d_gene: TRBD1
CDR3nt: TGCAGTGCTAGAGCCCTTGGGCAGGGGGCGGGGACCGGGGAGCTGTTTTTT
CDR3aa: CSARALGQGAGTGELFF

abundance: few
j_gene: TRBJ1-2
v_gene: TRBV29-1
d_gene: .
CDR3nt: TGCAGCGTTACCGGGACACCCCATGGCTACACCTTC
CDR3aa: CSVTGTPHGYTF

abundance: many
j_gene: TRBJ2-3
v_gene: TRBV25-1
d_gene: TRBD2
CDR3nt: TGTGCCAGCAGTGATCTAGCGGGGGCCTATGCAGATACGCAGTATTTT
CDR3aa: CASSDLAGAYADTQYF

abundance: many
j_gene: TRBJ2-3
v_gene: TRBV27
d_gene: TRBD2
CDR3nt: TGTGCCAGTCGCGAAGCGGGAGTCAACACAGATACGCAGTATTTT
CDR3aa: CASREAGVNTDTQYF

abundance: many
j_gene: TRBJ2-1
v_gene: TRBV20-1
d_gene: .
CDR3nt: TGCAGTGCTAGAGAGGGTAACGATGAGCAGTTCTTC
CDR3aa: CSAREGNDEQFF

abundance: many
j_gene: TRBJ2-1
v_gene: TRBV7-9
d_gene: .
CDR3nt: TGTGCCAGCAGCTTAGTAGGTCTCGGATCCTACAATGAGCAGTTCTTC
CDR3aa: CASSLVGLGSYNEQFF

abundance: .
j_gene: TRBJ2-5
v_gene: TRBV6-2/TRBV6-3
d_gene: .
CDR3nt: TGTGCCAGCAGTTCCCTGACCCGGGCCCCTGAGGAGACCCAGTACTTC
CDR3aa: CASSSLTRAPEETQYF

abundance: .
j_gene: TRBJ2-1
v_gene: TRBV5-1
d_gene: TRBD1
CDR3nt: TGCGCCAGTCGCGCCTCGGGACAGACCTACAATGAGCAGTTCTTC
CDR3aa: CASRASGQTYNEQFF

abundance: many
j_gene: TRBJ2-1
v_gene: TRBV7-3
d_gene: .
CDR3nt: TGTGCCAGCAGCTTATTTGGGACCGGACAGAATGAGCAGTTCTTC
CDR3aa: CASSLFGTGQNEQFF

abundance: few
j_gene: TRBJ2-1
v_gene: TRBV30
d_gene: .
CDR3nt: TGTGCCTGGAGCCTGGGGCGGGATGAGCAGTTCTTC
CDR3aa: CAWSLGRDEQFF

abundance: few
j_gene: TRBJ2-5
v_gene: TRBV12-3/TRBV12-4
d_gene: .
CDR3nt: TGTGCCAGCAGTTTCTCTCTCGGGGAGACCCAGTACTTC
CDR3aa: CASSFSLGETQYF

abundance: .
j_gene: TRBJ2-3
v_gene: TRBV10-3
d_gene: TRBD2
CDR3nt: TGTGCCATCAGTGGCAACAGCGGGGGACCCAGCACAGATACGCAGTATTTT
CDR3aa: CAISGNSGGPSTDTQYF

abundance: .
j_gene: TRBJ2-2
v_gene: TRBV6-1
d_gene: .
CDR3nt: TGTGCCAGCACATTGATAGAGAACACCGGGGAGCTGTTTTTT
CDR3aa: CASTLIENTGELFF

abundance: .
j_gene: TRBJ2-1
v_gene: TRBV24-1
d_gene: TRBD1
CDR3nt: TGTGCCACCAGTGATACGACAGGGGGATACGAGCAGTTCTTC
CDR3aa: CATSDTTGGYEQFF

abundance: many
j_gene: TRBJ2-2
v_gene: TRBV12-3/TRBV12-4
d_gene: TRBD2
CDR3nt: TGTGCCAGCAGTCTACTAGCGGGAGGGGGAAACACCGGGGAGCTGTTTTTT
CDR3aa: CASSLLAGGGNTGELFF

abundance: few
j_gene: TRBJ2-3
v_gene: TRBV29-1
d_gene: TRBD1
CDR3nt: TGCAGCGTCACCCCCGGGACAGTCACAGATACGCAGTATTTT
CDR3aa: CSVTPGTVTDTQYF

abundance: .
j_gene: TRBJ1-5
v_gene: TRBV19
d_gene: .
CDR3nt: TGTGCCAGTAATCTAAGGGAAGGTGGCAATCAGCCCCAGCATTTT
CDR3aa: CASNLREGGNQPQHF

abundance: few
j_gene: TRBJ1-5
v_gene: TRBV7-6
d_gene: .
CDR3nt: TGTGCCAGCAGCTTAGGGTGGGGGGTTGGGGTGCAGCCCCAGCATTTT
CDR3aa: CASSLGWGVGVQPQHF

abundance: few
j_gene: TRBJ2-3
v_gene: TRBV18
d_gene: .
CDR3nt: TGTGCCAGCTCACCAAACTCCGGCGCAGATACGCAGTATTTT
CDR3aa: CASSPNSGADTQYF

abundance: many
j_gene: TRBJ2-1
v_gene: TRBV28
d_gene: TRBD2
CDR3nt: TGTGCCAGCAGTCCAACTAGCGTCTCCTACAATGAGCAGTTCTTC
CDR3aa: CASSPTSVSYNEQFF

abundance: many
j_gene: TRBJ2-1
v_gene: TRBV20-1
d_gene: TRBD2
CDR3nt: TGCAGTGCTAGAAGGGCCTGGCGGGAGTCCTACAATGAGCAGTTCTTC
CDR3aa: CSARRAWRESYNEQFF

abundance: .
j_gene: TRBJ2-5
v_gene: TRBV4-3
d_gene: .
CDR3nt: TGCGCCAGCAGCCAAGAGCGACGGAGAGAGACCCAGTACTTC
CDR3aa: CASSQERRRETQYF

abundance: many
j_gene: TRBJ2-5
v_gene: TRBV29-1
d_gene: .
CDR3nt: TGCAGCGGTACAGAGGGAGAGACCCAGTACTTC
CDR3aa: CSGTEGETQYF

abundance: many
j_gene: TRBJ2-1
v_gene: TRBV6-5
d_gene: TRBD2
CDR3nt: TGTGCCAGCAGACTCACTAGCGGTCCGGCGGTCTTC
CDR3aa: CASRLTSGPAVF

abundance: many
j_gene: TRBJ2-1
v_gene: TRBV20-1
d_gene: TRBD2
CDR3nt: TGCAGTGCCCTCTGGACGGGAGGGCCCGACAATGAGCAGTTCTTC
CDR3aa: CSALWTGGPDNEQFF

abundance: .
j_gene: TRBJ2-2
v_gene: TRBV18
d_gene: .
CDR3nt: TGTGCCAGCTCACCACCGGAGATGGGGCAGGTCGGGGAGCTGTTTTTT
CDR3aa: CASSPPEMGQVGELFF

abundance: many
j_gene: TRBJ2-1
v_gene: TRBV10-2
d_gene: TRBD2
CDR3nt: TGCGCCAGCAGGATAGCGGGCGCTACCTACAATGAGCAGTTCTTC
CDR3aa: CASRIAGATYNEQFF

abundance: many
j_gene: TRBJ2-5
v_gene: TRBV6-5
d_gene: TRBD2
CDR3nt: TGTGCCAGCAGTTACCCTGAAGCGGGAGGGCAGGAGACCCAGTACTTC
CDR3aa: CASSYPEAGGQETQYF

abundance: few
j_gene: TRBJ2-1
v_gene: TRBV27
d_gene: TRBD1
CDR3nt: TGTGCCAGCAGTTTAATTGGGACAGGGGGATACAATGAGCAGTTCTTC
CDR3aa: CASSLIGTGGYNEQFF

abundance: few
j_gene: TRBJ2-5
v_gene: TRBV10-3
d_gene: TRBD2
CDR3nt: TGTGCCATCAGTGAGCCAGGACTAGCGGGAGGGCCGAGTGGAGAGACCCAGTACTTC
CDR3aa: CAISEPGLAGGPSGETQYF

abundance: many
j_gene: TRBJ1-2
v_gene: TRBV28
d_gene: TRBD1
CDR3nt: TGTGCCAGCAGTTCCCTATCTGTCAGGGGGAACTATGGCTACACCTTC
CDR3aa: CASSSLSVRGNYGYTF

abundance: .
j_gene: TRBJ1-5
v_gene: TRBV11-2
d_gene: .
CDR3nt: TGTGCCAGCAGCTTGGGACGATTGGGTAGCAATCAGCCCCAGCATTTT
CDR3aa: CASSLGRLGSNQPQHF

abundance: many
j_gene: TRBJ2-3
v_gene: TRBV6-2/TRBV6-3
d_gene: TRBD2
CDR3nt: TGTGCCAGCAGTTGGGGAAGCGGGAGCGCAGATACGCAGTATTTT
CDR3aa: CASSWGSGSADTQYF

abundance: many
j_gene: TRBJ2-2
v_gene: TRBV5-1
d_gene: .
CDR3nt: TGCGCCAGCAGCTTGAGCTCGACGAACACCGGGGAGCTGTTTTTT
CDR3aa: CASSLSSTNTGELFF

abundance: many
j_gene: TRBJ2-3
v_gene: TRBV29-1
d_gene: .
CDR3nt: TGCAGCGTTGAAGATCTGGATGATACGCAGTATTTT
CDR3aa: CSVEDLDDTQYF

abundance: .
j_gene: TRBJ1-1
v_gene: TRBV6-2/TRBV6-3
d_gene: .
CDR3nt: TGTGCCAGCAGTTTCCAGGGCCGGCGAGAAGCTTTCTTT
CDR3aa: CASSFQGRREAFF

abundance: few
j_gene: TRBJ1-2
v_gene: TRBV27
d_gene: TRBD1
CDR3nt: TGTGCCAGCAGTTCCCTCTACGGACAGGCATATGGCTACACCTTC
CDR3aa: CASSSLYGQAYGYTF

abundance: many
j_gene: TRBJ1-1
v_gene: TRBV7-6
d_gene: TRBD1
CDR3nt: TGTGCCAGCAGCCGCGACAGGGCCGCTGAAGCTTTCTTT
CDR3aa: CASSRDRAAEAFF

abundance: many
j_gene: TRBJ2-5
v_gene: TRBV6-2/TRBV6-3
d_gene: TRBD1
CDR3nt: TGTGCCAGCAGTTACTCGCCGGGACAGGGTGTAGAGACCCAGTACTTC
CDR3aa: CASSYSPGQGVETQYF

abundance: few
j_gene: TRBJ2-2
v_gene: TRBV5-1
d_gene: TRBD1
CDR3nt: TGCGCCAGCAGCTTGGAACAGGGGGACACCGGGGAGCTGTTTTTT
CDR3aa: CASSLEQGDTGELFF

abundance: few
j_gene: TRBJ2-3
v_gene: TRBV11-1
d_gene: .
CDR3nt: TGTGCCAGCAGCTCCTCGAAAGGACCTTCGATATTCACAGATACGCAGTATTTT
CDR3aa: CASSSSKGPSIFTDTQYF

abundance: .
j_gene: TRBJ2-3
v_gene: TRBV2
d_gene: .
CDR3nt: TGTGCCAGCAGGTTAGAGGCAGATACGCAGTATTTT
CDR3aa: CASRLEADTQYF

abundance: many
j_gene: TRBJ1-6
v_gene: TRBV12-3/TRBV12-4
d_gene: TRBD1
CDR3nt: TGTGCCAGCAGTTTAAGGCAGGGGGCGAATTCACCCCTCCACTTT
CDR3aa: CASSLRQGANSPLHF

abundance: .
j_gene: TRBJ2-2
v_gene: TRBV19
d_gene: TRBD2
CDR3nt: TGTGCCAGTAGTATATCCGGACTAGTCCTAAACACCGGGGAGCTGTTTTTT
CDR3aa: CASSISGLVLNTGELFF

abundance: few
j_gene: TRBJ1-1
v_gene: TRBV29-1
d_gene: .
CDR3nt: TGCAGCGTTGTAGACGGAGGGGAAGCTTTCTTT
CDR3aa: CSVVDGGEAFF

abundance: many
j_gene: TRBJ2-3
v_gene: TRBV10-3
d_gene: .
CDR3nt: TGTGCCATCAGTGAGTCAGGCAGGGAAGATACGCAGTATTTT
CDR3aa: CAISESGREDTQYF

abundance: few
j_gene: TRBJ2-3
v_gene: TRBV7-8
d_gene: TRBD1
CDR3nt: TGTGCCAGCAGCTCACCGGGACAGGGGTCTCGGACGCATCTTTTT
CDR3aa: CASSSPGQGSRTHLF

abundance: many
j_gene: TRBJ1-1
v_gene: TRBV18
d_gene: .
CDR3nt: TGTGCCAGCTCACCAATGGCCACGAACACTGAAGCTTTCTTT
CDR3aa: CASSPMATNTEAFF

abundance: few
j_gene: TRBJ2-7
v_gene: TRBV7-2
d_gene: .
CDR3nt: TGTGCCAGCAGCAACCCGGGGCTGACCTACGAGCAGTACTTC
CDR3aa: CASSNPGLTYEQYF

abundance: many
j_gene: TRBJ2-1
v_gene: TRBV27
d_gene: .
CDR3nt: TGTGCCAGCAGTTTATCGAATGGACCAGGGCGCAATGAGCAGTTCTTC
CDR3aa: CASSLSNGPGRNEQFF